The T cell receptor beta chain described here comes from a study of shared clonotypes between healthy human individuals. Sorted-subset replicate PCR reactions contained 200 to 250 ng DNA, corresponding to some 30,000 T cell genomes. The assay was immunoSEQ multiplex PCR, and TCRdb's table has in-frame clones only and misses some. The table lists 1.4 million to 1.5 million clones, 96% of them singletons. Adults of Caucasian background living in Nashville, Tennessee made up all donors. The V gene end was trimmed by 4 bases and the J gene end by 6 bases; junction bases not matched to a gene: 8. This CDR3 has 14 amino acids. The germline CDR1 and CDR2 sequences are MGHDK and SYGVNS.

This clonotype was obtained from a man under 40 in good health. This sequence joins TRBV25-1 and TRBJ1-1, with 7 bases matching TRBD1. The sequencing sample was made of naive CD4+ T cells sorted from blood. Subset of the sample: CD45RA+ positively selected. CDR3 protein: CASSATGRVAEAFF. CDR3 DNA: TGTGCCAGCAGTGCGACAGGGAGGGTCGCTGAAGCTTTCTTT.